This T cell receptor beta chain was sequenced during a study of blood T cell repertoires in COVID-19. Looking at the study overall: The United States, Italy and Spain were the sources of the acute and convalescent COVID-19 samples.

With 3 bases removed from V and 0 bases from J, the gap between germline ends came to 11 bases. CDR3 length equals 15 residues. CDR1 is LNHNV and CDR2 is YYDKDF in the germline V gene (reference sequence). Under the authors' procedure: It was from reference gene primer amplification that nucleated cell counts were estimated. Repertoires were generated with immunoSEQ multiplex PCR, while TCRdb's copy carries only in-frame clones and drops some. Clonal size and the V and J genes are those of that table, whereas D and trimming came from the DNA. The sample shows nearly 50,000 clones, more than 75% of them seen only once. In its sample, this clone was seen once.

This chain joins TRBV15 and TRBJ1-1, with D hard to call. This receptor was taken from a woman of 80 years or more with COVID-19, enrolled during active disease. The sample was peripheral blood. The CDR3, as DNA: TGTGCCACCAGCAGCAATCCGGGGTTGAACACTGAAGCTTTCTTT. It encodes CATSSNPGLNTEAFF.